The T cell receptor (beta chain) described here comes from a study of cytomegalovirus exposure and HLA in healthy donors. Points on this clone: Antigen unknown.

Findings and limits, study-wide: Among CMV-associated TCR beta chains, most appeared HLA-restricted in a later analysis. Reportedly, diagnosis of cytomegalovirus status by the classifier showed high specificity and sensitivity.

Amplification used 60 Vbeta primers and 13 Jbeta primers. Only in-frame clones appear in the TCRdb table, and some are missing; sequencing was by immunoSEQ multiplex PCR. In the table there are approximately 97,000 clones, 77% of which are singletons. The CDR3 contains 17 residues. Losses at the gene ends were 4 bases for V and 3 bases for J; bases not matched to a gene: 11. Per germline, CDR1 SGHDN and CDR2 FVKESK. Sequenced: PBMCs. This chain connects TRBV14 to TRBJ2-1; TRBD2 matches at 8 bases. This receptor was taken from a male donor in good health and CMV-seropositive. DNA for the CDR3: TGTGCCAGCAGCCCACTCGATCGGCTAGCGGGCTACAATGAGCAGTTCTTC. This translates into CASSPLDRLAGYNEQFF.